This T cell receptor beta chain was captured in a study of T-cell memory formation after mild COVID-19. Whole-study findings and limits: CD4+ contracting clones were found mainly in CM and EM, and CD8+ ones in EMRA.

On this clonotype: Its target is not known. An end of the junction does not agree with germline; a read error may underlie this.

TCRdb re-derived calls from the 5' RACE reads in MiXCR, one entry per CDR3 protein. This repertoire shows approximately 100,000 distinct CDR3 sequences, 9.5% to 15% found once; its top ten account for roughly 30%. The TCR comes from an adult woman who had mild COVID-19 (a few samples of this study predate the infection). Cell type and time point are not known. The material sequenced was PBMCs or a T cell subset sorted from them (not recorded which).

The CDR3 here is CASSFTSGGRGEQFF. DNA of the CDR3: TGTGCAAGCAGCTTTACAAGCGGGGGTAGGGGTGAGCAGTTCTTC. J is TRBJ2-1 and V is TRBV7-9; TRBD2 matches at 8 bases. Germline assignment: CDR1 SEHNR and CDR2 FQNEAQ (reference sequence). The CDR3 has 15 residues.